Listed here are 27 T cell receptor beta chains from one sample, sequenced in a study of CD8 T cells in ankylosing spondylitis (dated by TCRdb to 2017 to 2019). The study at large found these results: A TCR beta motif of several highly homologous amino acid variants appeared characteristic of blood from ankylosing spondylitis patients.

Libraries were made using 5' RACE. This sample was sequenced with an Illumina HiSeq 2500. The raw public reads went through TCRdb reprocessing: fastp at Q25, MiXCR clone calling, in-frame beta chains kept. Rows with one shared CDR3 protein collapse into an entry with the most common genes and DNA. This sample lists about 750,000 distinct CDR3 sequences; 19% were detected once. Clones ranked in the top ten supply 19% of the sample. Their antigens remain unidentified. What was sequenced was blood, either unsorted or a sorted T cell fraction (not recorded which). The receptors stem from a male donor with ankylosing spondylitis.

This clonotype was detected ten times or more. V usage is TRBV20-1 and J usage is TRBJ1-1; D perhaps matches TRBD1 (5 bases). The CDR3 sequence is 15 residues long. The V gene's germline CDR1 is DFQATT and CDR2 SNEGSKA (reference sequence). Trimming stripped 0 bases from V and 3 bases from J, with 14 bases between. CDR3 sequence reads: CSARDIQGGDTEAFF. CDR3 coding DNA: TGCAGTGCTAGAGACATCCAGGGCGGGGACACTGAAGCTTTCTTT.

This clonotype was seen more than once but under ten times. V usage is TRBV20-1 and J usage is TRBJ2-2; TRBD1 matches at 8 bases. The V gene's germline CDR1 is DFQATT and CDR2 SNEGSKA (reference sequence). The J segment lost 0 bases and the V segment lost 1 base, leaving 7 bases of the junction unmatched. The CDR3 totals 17 residues. CDR3 DNA sequence: TGCAGTGCTAGAGCTGTCAACAGGGGGGCGAACACCGGGGAGCTGTTTTTT. It is translated as CSARAVNRGANTGELFF.

The rearrangement joins TRBV7-2 to TRBJ1-1; 8 bases match TRBD1. CDR3 length: 14 residues. J gave up 10 bases and V 7 bases, and 14 bases lay outside the gene matches. The germline gives CDR1 SGHTA, CDR2 FQGNSA. For the CDR3, the DNA is TGTGCCAGCACCCCTCGACAGGGGTGGTATTCAGCTTTCTTT. Its translation: CASTPRQGWYSAFF.

J is TRBJ2-5 and V is TRBV20-1; 8 bases align to TRBD1. The junction had 6 bases not matched to a gene; V was cut back by 2 bases and J by 4 bases. The CDR3 runs 14 residues. Germline V CDR1 and CDR2: DFQATT, SNEGSKA (reference sequence). CDR3 amino acids: CSARNRQGRETQYF. The CDR3 bases are TGCAGTGCTAGAAATCGACAGGGGAGAGAGACCCAGTACTTC.

This clonotype was counted only a few times. The chain carries TRBV3-1 and TRBJ1-4; 7 positions match TRBD1. With 5 bases clipped from V and 0 bases from J, the junction kept 6 bases outside the gene matches. Germline V CDR1 and CDR2: LGHDT, YNNKEL (reference sequence). The CDR3 extends over 16 amino acids. The DNA of the CDR3 is TGTGCCAGCAGCTTTCGACAGGGAGCAACTAATGAAAAACTGTTTTTT. Its translation: CASSFRQGATNEKLFF.

The genes are TRBV4-1 and TRBJ1-2; tentative D call: TRBD1 (6 bases). In germline, CDR1 is MGHRA, CDR2 YSYEKL. This CDR3 is 17 amino acids long. V was cut by 1 base and J by 7 bases, with 22 bases left in between. The CDR3 DNA follows: TGCGCCAGCAGCCAAGGTAGACAGGCTGGCGCGAGTGGTGGCTACACCTTC. The encoded protein is CASSQGRQAGASGGYTF.

The rearrangement links TRBV4-1 to TRBJ2-2, with TRBD2 matching over 13 bases. Trimming removed 0 bases from V and 5 bases from J; junction bases left unmatched: 12. Germline-derived CDR1 and CDR2 are MGHRA and YSYEKL. CDR3 length: 20 amino acids. CDR3 nucleotides: TGCGCCAGCAGCCAAGATAAAGGACTAGCGGGGGATGTGAGAACCGGGGAGCTGTTTTTT. Protein product: CASSQDKGLAGDVRTGELFF.

With respect to this clonotype: The junction departs from germline at one end; a sequencing error may be responsible. J is TRBJ1-4 and V is TRBV20-1, with D hard to call. The V gene's germline CDR1 is DFQATT and CDR2 SNEGSKA (reference sequence). The CDR3 consists of 14 residues. The CDR3 coding sequence is TGCAGTGTTAACGGGCCGACGGTTAATGAAAAACTTTTTTTT. Translation: CSVNGPTVNEKLFF.

The DNA of the CDR3 is TGTGCCAGCAGTGAGACAGGGTCGGGTGGCTACACCTTC. Amino acid sequence: CASSETGSGGYTF. The chain combines TRBV25-1 with TRBJ1-2; 7 nucleotides line up with TRBD1. V was clipped by 3 bases and J by 7 bases; unmatched bases: 5. The germline V gene encodes CDR1 MGHDK and CDR2 SYGVNS. The CDR3 length is 13 residues.

The V call is TRBV21-1, the J call TRBJ2-1; the tabulated D call, TRBD2, remains unverified against the DNA. TRBV21-1 is a pseudogene segment. This CDR3 has 22 residues. The CDR3 DNA reads as TGTGCCAGCAGCAAAGCGTCGGGAGGACTAGCGGGAGGGCCGGGGTTTTCCAATGAGCAGTTCTTC. Protein: CASSKASGGLAGGPGFSNEQFF.

The V and J genes are TRBV11-1 and TRBJ2-1; TRBD2 might be the D (9 bases). The CDR3 contains 18 residues. Germline V CDR1 and CDR2: SGHAT, FQDESV (reference sequence). The V end lost 6 bases, the J end lost 0 bases, and 21 bases lay between the germline ends. CDR3 in DNA: TGTGCCAGCAGACAGGGGGGGCTAGCGGGGCTCTCCTACAATGAGCAGTTCTTC. It codes for CASRQGGLAGLSYNEQFF. The full variable domain, rest sourced from reference TRBV11-1 and TRBJ2-1, is EAEVAQSPRYKITEKSQAVAFWCDPISGHATLYWYRQILGQGPELLVQFQDESVVDDSQLPKDRFSAERLKGVDSTLKIQPAELGDSAMYLCASRQGGLAGLSYNEQFFGPGTRLTVL.

The rearrangement uses TRBV9 and TRBJ2-2, with D unresolved. CDR1 SGDLS and CDR2 YYNGEE come from the germline V gene. The CDR3 totals 14 residues. Trimming removed 4 bases at V and 7 bases at J, with 14 bases between. The CDR3 protein is CASSPGVPGGELFF. The DNA for the CDR3 is TGTGCCAGCAGCCCCGGCGTGCCTGGCGGGGAGCTGTTTTTT.

The genes are TRBV12-3 or TRBV12-4 and TRBJ2-2; D perhaps matches TRBD2 (7 bases). The CDR3 contains 14 residues. The V and J ends lost 3 bases and 7 bases respectively, with 12 bases between them. The CDR3 region has the DNA TGTGCCAGCAGTTTTGGCGGGGGCCACGGGGAGCTGTTTTTT. Amino acids: CASSFGGGHGELFF.

In its sample, this clonotype was seen a few times. The rearrangement joins TRBV10-3 to TRBJ1-1; no clear D gene. Germline CDR1 ENHRY, CDR2 SYGVKD. This CDR3 region has 15 residues. Trimming removed 3 bases from V and 0 bases from J, with 11 bases in between. In DNA form, the CDR3 reads TGTGCCATCAGTGAATCCGGAGGGTTGAACACTGAAGCTTTCTTT. This translates into CAISESGGLNTEAFF.

This clonotype was counted a few times. J is TRBJ1-3 and V is TRBV7-9; D is possibly TRBD1 (6 bases). V was clipped by 1 base and J by 1 base, with 8 bases between them. The CDR3 has 15 amino acids. From germline, CDR1 is SEHNR and CDR2 FQNEAQ (reference sequence). CDR3: CASSLEQGSGNTIYF. Written as DNA, the CDR3 is TGTGCCAGCAGCTTAGAACAGGGATCTGGAAACACCATATATTTT.

The gene calls are TRBV20-1 and TRBJ2-7, with unresolved D. From germline, CDR1 is DFQATT and CDR2 SNEGSKA (reference sequence). CDR3 length equals 16 residues. The germline V and J ends were trimmed by 2 bases and 6 bases, with 23 bases remaining between them. The CDR3 sequence: CSARYRATVHFGEQYF. For the CDR3, the DNA is TGCAGTGCTAGATATCGTGCCACGGTCCACTTTGGCGAGCAGTACTTC.

The chain recombines TRBV5-6 with TRBJ1-5, with D tentatively TRBD1 (5 bases). The CDR3 has 15 amino acids. Germline V lookup: CDR1 SGHDT, CDR2 YYEEEE. With 0 bases removed from V and 6 bases from J, the gap between germline ends came to 13 bases. This CDR3 reads CASSLASSGGQPQHF. The CDR3, as DNA: TGTGCCAGCAGCTTGGCCTCCTCCGGGGGTCAGCCCCAGCATTTT.

This chain links TRBV6-2 or TRBV6-3 with TRBJ1-5; 11 nucleotides line up with TRBD1. Germline V lookup: CDR1 MNHEY, CDR2 SVGEGT. V gave up 2 bases and J gave up 9 bases; unmatched junction bases: 6. This CDR3 has 15 amino acids. CDR3 DNA sequence: TGTGCCAGCAGTTACGGGGACAGGGGGAACTTGCCCCAGCATTTT. Residues: CASSYGDRGNLPQHF.

The V call is TRBV4-1, the J call TRBJ2-7, with 7 bases fitting TRBD1. Germline CDR1 and CDR2: MGHRA and YSYEKL. The CDR3 contains 15 residues. After removal of 4 bases from V and 1 base from J, the junction contained 7 bases not matched to a gene. The CDR3 spells CASSRETGLSYEQYF. CDR3 nucleotides: TGCGCCAGCAGCCGAGAGACAGGGTTATCCTACGAGCAGTACTTC.

The table lists this clonotype with a few counts. The chain has TRBV27 and TRBJ1-6, with 9 bases aligning to TRBD1. The CDR3 runs 21 residues. V trimming: 9 bases; J trimming: 7 bases; junction bases outside the gene matches: 28. Germline V lookup: CDR1 MNHEY, CDR2 SMNVEV (reference sequence). CDR3 DNA sequence: TGTGCCAGTAAAACCGTGAAACCGGGACAGGGCCCCGGGTCGAAGAATTCACCCCTCCACTTT. This gives the protein CASKTVKPGQGPGSKNSPLHF.

V gene TRBV12-3 or TRBV12-4 combines with J gene TRBJ2-7; D is ambiguous. The CDR3 has 13 residues. V dropped 3 bases and J dropped 7 bases, with 13 bases sitting between them. This chain's CDR3 is CASSLAKGGEQYF. Here the CDR3 DNA reads TGTGCCAGCAGTTTGGCCAAGGGTGGTGAGCAGTACTTC.

The chain couples TRBV4-2 to TRBJ2-7, with 9 bases aligning to TRBD1. There are 15 residues in the CDR3. Trimming removed 4 bases from V and 0 bases from J; junction bases left unmatched: 4. In germline, CDR1 is LGHNA, CDR2 YNFKEQ. In nucleotides, the CDR3 is TGTGCCAGCAGCCTCACAGGGGGCCCCTCCTACGAGCAGTACTTC. Residues: CASSLTGGPSYEQYF.

This clonotype was recorded many times. This sequence joins TRBV12-3 or TRBV12-4 and TRBJ2-5; 13 bases line up with TRBD2. J was trimmed by 3 bases and V by 5 bases; bases with no gene match: 6. CDR3 length equals 16 residues. The CDR3 here is CASSVPGLAGEETQYF. The CDR3 DNA reads TGTGCCAGCAGTGTACCTGGACTAGCGGGAGAAGAGACCCAGTACTTC.

This chain uses TRBV12-3 or TRBV12-4 with TRBJ2-1; D unresolved. This CDR3 contains 15 residues. V dropped 6 bases and J dropped 1 base, with 13 bases sitting between them. The CDR3 region is CASSPEHRSYNEQFF. Here the CDR3 DNA reads TGTGCCAGCAGCCCGGAGCATAGGTCCTACAATGAGCAGTTCTTC.

This clonotype was seen many times. The chain recombines TRBV29-1 with TRBJ1-3; 9 bases fit TRBD1. This CDR3 comprises 14 residues. Germline assignment: CDR1 SQVTM and CDR2 ANQGSEA. With 4 bases clipped from V and 3 bases from J, the junction kept 4 bases outside the gene matches. CDR3 DNA sequence: TGCAGCGTTGGGGGGACAGGGTTTGGAAACACCATATATTTT. The encoded protein is CSVGGTGFGNTIYF.

V is TRBV15 and J is TRBJ2-2; either TRBD1 or TRBD2 may supply D (5 bases each). Trimming took 3 bases from V and 4 from J, leaving 15 bases between them. Per germline, CDR1 LNHNV and CDR2 YYDKDF (reference sequence). The CDR3 is made up of 16 amino acids. The DNA of the CDR3 is TGTGCCACCAGCAGGGGGAGAGGGGTGGCCACCGGGGAGCTGTTTTTT. Translation: CATSRGRGVATGELFF.

This clonotype was picked up a small number of times. CDR3 in DNA: TGTGCCATCAGTGTGGGCACTGAAGCTTTCTTT. It specifies CAISVGTEAFF. V usage is TRBV10-3 and J usage is TRBJ1-1; the D is unclear. CDR3 length equals 11 residues. Germline V gene data show CDR1 as ENHRY and CDR2 as SYGVKD. Trimming stripped 4 bases from V and 4 bases from J, with 4 bases between.